Following are 3 T cell receptor beta chains from one sample sequenced in a study of cytomegalovirus exposure and HLA in healthy donors. The PCR employed 60 Vbeta primers together with 13 Jbeta primers. Using immunoSEQ multiplex PCR, the repertoire was profiled, and TCRdb retains in-frame clones only, with some absent. The data show some 150,000 clones, 70% to 80% seen once. Material: PBMCs. The receptor source for this set is a man over 45 in good health and CMV-seropositive.

A word on this clone: Relative to the germline gene, one junction end is altered; a read error may explain this. The chain joins TRBV19 to TRBJ2-6; TRBD2 agrees at 13 bases. CDR3 length: 20 amino acids. The germline CDR1 and CDR2 sequences are LNHDA and SQIVND (reference sequence). The CDR3 DNA sequence: TGTGCCAGTAGTGACTCCGGGACTAGCGGGACCTTCTCTGGGGCCAACGTCCCGACTTTC. It encodes CASSDSGTSGTFSGANVPTF.

V and J are TRBV9 and TRBJ2-1, with TRBD2 matching over 8 bases. The CDR3 contains 14 residues. CDR1 and CDR2 from the germline V gene are SGDLS and YYNGEE. V dropped 4 bases and J dropped 3; count of bases not matched to a gene: 3. CDR3 in DNA: TGTGCCAGCAGCCTAACTAGCGGCTACAATGAGCAGTTCTTC. Its translation is CASSLTSGYNEQFF.

The chain employs TRBV6-1 and TRBJ2-5; D is possibly TRBD1 (5 bases). The DNA end is a closer match to TRBJ2-7, so the J assignment may be wrong. The CDR3 totals 14 residues. CDR1 MNHNS and CDR2 SASEGT come from the germline V gene. In DNA, the CDR3 is TGTGCCAGCAGTGGGGCAGGGCCATACTACGAGCAGTACTTC. Amino acid sequence: CASSGAGPYYEQYF.